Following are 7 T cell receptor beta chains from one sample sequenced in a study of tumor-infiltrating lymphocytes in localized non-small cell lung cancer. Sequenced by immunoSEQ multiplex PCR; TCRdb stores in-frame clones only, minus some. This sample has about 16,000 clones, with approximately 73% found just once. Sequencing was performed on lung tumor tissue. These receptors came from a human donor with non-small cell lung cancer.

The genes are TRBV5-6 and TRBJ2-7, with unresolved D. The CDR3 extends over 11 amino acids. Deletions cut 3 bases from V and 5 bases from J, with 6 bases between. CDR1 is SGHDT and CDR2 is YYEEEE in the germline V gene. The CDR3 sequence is CASSSDHEQYF. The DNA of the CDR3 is TGTGCCAGCAGCTCTGACCACGAGCAGTACTTC.

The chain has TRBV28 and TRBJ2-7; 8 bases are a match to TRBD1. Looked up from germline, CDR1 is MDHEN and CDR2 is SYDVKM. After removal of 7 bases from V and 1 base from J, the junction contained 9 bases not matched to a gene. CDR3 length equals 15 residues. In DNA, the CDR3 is TGTGCCAGCACCCCAGGGGGCGCGAGGTCCTACGAGCAGTACTTC. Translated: CASTPGGARSYEQYF.

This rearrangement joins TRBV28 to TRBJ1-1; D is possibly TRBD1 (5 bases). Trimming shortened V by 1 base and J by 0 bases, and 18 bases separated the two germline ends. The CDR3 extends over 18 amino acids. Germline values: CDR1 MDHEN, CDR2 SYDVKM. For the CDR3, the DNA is TGTGCCAGCAGTTTATTCTTTCGGGCAGGGAGCATGAACACTGAAGCTTTCTTT. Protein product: CASSLFFRAGSMNTEAFF.

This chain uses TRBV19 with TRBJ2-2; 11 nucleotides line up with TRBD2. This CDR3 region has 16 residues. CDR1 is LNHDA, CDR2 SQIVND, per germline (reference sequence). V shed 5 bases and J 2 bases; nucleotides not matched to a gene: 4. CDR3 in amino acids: CASSGSGGVNTGELFF. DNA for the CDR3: TGTGCCAGTAGTGGTAGCGGGGGGGTTAACACCGGGGAGCTGTTTTTT.

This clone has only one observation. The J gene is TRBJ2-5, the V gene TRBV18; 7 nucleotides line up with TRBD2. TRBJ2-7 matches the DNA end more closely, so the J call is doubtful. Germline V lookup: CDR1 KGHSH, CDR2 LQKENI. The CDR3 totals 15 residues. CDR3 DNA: TGTGCCAGCTCACCACGGCGGGGGACCTTCTACGAGCAGTACTTC. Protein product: CASSPRRGTFYEQYF.

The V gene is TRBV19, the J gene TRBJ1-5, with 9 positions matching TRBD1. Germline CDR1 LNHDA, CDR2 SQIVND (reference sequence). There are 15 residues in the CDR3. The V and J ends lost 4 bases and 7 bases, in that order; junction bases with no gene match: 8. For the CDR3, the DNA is TGTGCCAGTAGTACAAACCGGGACAGGGACCAGCCCCAGCATTTT. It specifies CASSTNRDRDQPQHF.

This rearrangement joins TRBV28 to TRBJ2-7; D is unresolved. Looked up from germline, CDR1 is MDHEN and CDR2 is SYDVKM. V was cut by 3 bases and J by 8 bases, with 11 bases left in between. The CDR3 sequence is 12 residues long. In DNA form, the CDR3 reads TGTGCCAGCAGTTTCCCCAGGCGACAGCAGTACTTC. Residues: CASSFPRRQQYF.